This TCR beta chain is drawn from a study of cytomegalovirus exposure and HLA in healthy donors. The PCR made use of 60 Vbeta and 13 Jbeta primers. The repertoire was sequenced with immunoSEQ multiplex PCR; TCRdb's copy has only in-frame clones and lacks some. The data hold some 200,000 clones, with around 62% observed a single time. Sequencing was carried out using PBMCs. The TCR comes from a middle-aged man in good health and CMV-seronegative.

Written as DNA, the CDR3 is TGTGCCAGCAGCTTAACTACGGGAGGAGAGCAGTACTTC. This gives the protein CASSLTTGGEQYF. The gene calls are TRBV7-3 and TRBJ2-7; 7 nucleotides line up with TRBD2. This CDR3 is built from 13 residues. Germline CDR1 and CDR2: SGHTA and FQGTGA. V was pared by 0 bases and J by 7 bases, with 3 bases of the junction left unmatched.